These T cell receptor beta chains were read from a single sample in a study of a mutant IDH1 vaccine in newly diagnosed glioma. Data came from immunoSEQ multiplex PCR; TCRdb stores just in-frame clones and leaves some out. The table lists around 60,000 clones, about 91% of them singletons. The sequencing used PBMCs, collected from a glioma patient treated with radiotherapy, temozolomide or both. The receptor source for this set is a man aged 50 or older with glioma. The CDR3 runs from the conserved cysteine through the conserved F or W. The D gene is left open where the match is weak. Where a row states a size, it is once, few, many or the class of an expanded clone; other rows omit it.

abundance	d_gene	v_gene	j_gene	CDR3nt	CDR3aa
.	.	TRBV29-1	TRBJ1-2	TGCAGCGTTGCGGAGACAGTGGATGGCTACACCTTC	CSVAETVDGYTF
.	.	TRBV13	TRBJ1-4	TGTGCCAGTTCGCGGGGGGGAGGTGAAAAACTGTTTTTT	CASSRGGGEKLFF
.	.	TRBV14	TRBJ2-2	TGTGCCAGCAGCCAAGTAGCAGGAGTCGGGGAGCTGTTTTTT	CASSQVAGVGELFF
.	.	TRBV6-5	TRBJ1-5	TGTGCCAGCAGTAGGGGGGGCAATCAGCCCCAGCATTTT	CASSRGGNQPQHF
.	TRBD1	TRBV9	TRBJ2-3	TGTGCCAGCAGCTCGCCGGACAGGACCTATAGCACAGATACGCAGTATTTT	CASSSPDRTYSTDTQYF
.	.	TRBV14	TRBJ2-1	TGTGCCAGCAGCCAAGTAGCCAATGAGCAGTTCTTC	CASSQVANEQFF
.	TRBD2	TRBV28	TRBJ2-7	TGTGCCAGCAGACAAGCAGGACTAGCGGGGGGGCCGGACGAGCAGTACTTC	CASRQAGLAGGPDEQYF
.	.	TRBV6-1	TRBJ1-4	TGTGCCAGCAGTGTACAACACCCGGGACTAGGGGGTGAAAAACTGTTTTTT	CASSVQHPGLGGEKLFF
.	TRBD2	TRBV6-5	TRBJ2-3	TGTGCCAGCAGTTATGGGAGGGCGAGAGATACGCAGTATTTT	CASSYGRARDTQYF
.	.	TRBV7-6	TRBJ2-3	TGTGCCAGCAGCCCAGGGGTTAGCGGTGCAGATACGCAGTATTTT	CASSPGVSGADTQYF
.	.	TRBV6-5	TRBJ1-2	TGTGCCAGCAGTTACGAATTTGGCGATGGCTACACCTTC	CASSYEFGDGYTF
.	TRBD1	TRBV4-3	TRBJ2-5	TGCGCCAGCAGCCGAGACAGGGGGGGAACATTCAGGGAGACCCAGTACTTC	CASSRDRGGTFRETQYF
.	TRBD2	TRBV19	TRBJ2-7	TGTGCCAGTAGTGCCATTTATTCTAGCGGGAGTTACGAGCAGTACTTC	CASSAIYSSGSYEQYF
.	TRBD1	TRBV28	TRBJ1-3	TGTGCCAGCAGTTATACGACAGGGTACTCTGGAAACACCATATATTTT	CASSYTTGYSGNTIYF
.	.	TRBV4-1	TRBJ1-1	TGCGCCAGCAGCGGTTCCGGGACCGTGAACACTGAAGCTTTCTTT	CASSGSGTVNTEAFF
once	.	TRBV5-4	TRBJ1-2	TGTGCCAGCAGCCTCTTTCTATACGATGGCTACACCTTC	CASSLFLYDGYTF
.	TRBD1	TRBV7-8	TRBJ1-1	TGTGCCAGCAGCTTAGGGTCAGGGGGCGTCACTGAAGCTTTCTTT	CASSLGSGGVTEAFF